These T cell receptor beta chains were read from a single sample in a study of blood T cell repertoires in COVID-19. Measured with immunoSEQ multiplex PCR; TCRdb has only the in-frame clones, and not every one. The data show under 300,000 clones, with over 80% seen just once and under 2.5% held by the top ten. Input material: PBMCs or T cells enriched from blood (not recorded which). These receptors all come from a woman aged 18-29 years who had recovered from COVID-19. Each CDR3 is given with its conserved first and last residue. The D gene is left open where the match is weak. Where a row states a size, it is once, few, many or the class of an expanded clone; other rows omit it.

CDR3 protein: CASSLAPSSSEQFF; CDR3 DNA: TGTGCCAGCAGCTTAGCCCCCTCTAGCAGTGAGCAGTTCTTC; D gene: NA; clone size: NA; J gene: TRBJ2-1; V gene: TRBV7-2
CDR3 protein: CASSPTGVAGDTRNEQFF; CDR3 DNA: TGTGCCAGCAGCCCCACCGGGGTAGCGGGGGATACGCGCAATGAGCAGTTCTTC; D gene: TRBD2; clone size: NA; J gene: TRBJ2-1; V gene: TRBV7-9
CDR3 protein: CASSLRRGLGNTEAFF; CDR3 DNA: TGTGCCAGCAGCCTGAGGAGGGGACTTGGGAACACTGAAGCTTTCTTT; D gene: NA; clone size: NA; J gene: TRBJ1-1; V gene: TRBV5-4
CDR3 protein: CASSHRLAGDYEQYF; CDR3 DNA: TGCGCCAGCAGCCATAGACTAGCGGGAGACTACGAGCAGTACTTC; D gene: TRBD2; clone size: NA; J gene: TRBJ2-7; V gene: TRBV4-1
CDR3 protein: CGTGNTGELFF; CDR3 DNA: TGTGGCACGGGGAACACCGGGGAGCTGTTTTTT; D gene: NA; clone size: NA; J gene: TRBJ2-2; V gene: TRBV6-6
CDR3 protein: CASSYTGGVNYGYTF; CDR3 DNA: TGTGCCAGCAGCTACACAGGGGGCGTTAACTATGGCTACACCTTC; D gene: TRBD1; clone size: NA; J gene: TRBJ1-2; V gene: TRBV7-9
CDR3 protein: CAGSGTGGYGYTF; CDR3 DNA: TGTGCCGGCAGTGGAACGGGGGGTTATGGCTACACCTTC; D gene: NA; clone size: NA; J gene: TRBJ1-2; V gene: TRBV21-1
CDR3 protein: CASSLKLTGKTYEQYF; CDR3 DNA: TGTGCCAGCAGCTTAAAACTGACAGGGAAAACCTACGAGCAGTACTTC; D gene: TRBD1; clone size: NA; J gene: TRBJ2-7; V gene: TRBV5-5
CDR3 protein: CASSPRGDTNTEAFF; CDR3 DNA: TGTGCCAGCAGCCCACGTGGGGACACGAACACTGAAGCTTTCTTT; D gene: NA; clone size: NA; J gene: TRBJ1-1; V gene: TRBV7-9
CDR3 protein: CASSTGQVEQFF; CDR3 DNA: TGCGCCAGCAGCACAGGTCAGGTTGAGCAGTTCTTC; D gene: NA; clone size: NA; J gene: TRBJ2-1; V gene: TRBV5-1
CDR3 protein: CASRLEAVEKLFF; CDR3 DNA: TGTGCCAGCCGTCTTGAGGCCGTTGAAAAACTGTTTTTT; D gene: NA; clone size: NA; J gene: TRBJ1-4; V gene: TRBV19
CDR3 protein: CATSGGDRSNYGYTF; CDR3 DNA: TGTGCCACCAGTGGGGGGGACAGATCTAACTATGGCTACACCTTC; D gene: TRBD1; clone size: NA; J gene: TRBJ1-2; V gene: TRBV24-1
CDR3 protein: CASSPGYFTEAFF; CDR3 DNA: TGTGCCAGCAGCCCAGGGTATTTCACTGAAGCTTTCTTT; D gene: NA; clone size: NA; J gene: TRBJ1-1; V gene: TRBV13
CDR3 protein: CASSLHRKETQYF; CDR3 DNA: TGTGCCAGCAGTTTACACAGGAAAGAGACCCAGTACTTC; D gene: NA; clone size: once; J gene: TRBJ2-5; V gene: TRBV27
CDR3 protein: CASSFDGTSSNEQFF; CDR3 DNA: TGCGCCAGCAGCTTCGATGGGACTAGTAGCAATGAGCAGTTCTTC; D gene: TRBD2; clone size: NA; J gene: TRBJ2-1; V gene: TRBV5-1
CDR3 protein: CASSEALGRSEKLFF; CDR3 DNA: TGTGCCAGCAGTGAAGCGCTTGGTCGGTCCGAAAAACTGTTTTTT; D gene: NA; clone size: NA; J gene: TRBJ1-4; V gene: TRBV6-1
CDR3 protein: CASSNRDREKLFF; CDR3 DNA: TGTGCCAGCAGTAACCGGGACAGGGAAAAACTGTTTTTT; D gene: TRBD1; clone size: NA; J gene: TRBJ1-4; V gene: TRBV12-3/TRBV12-4
CDR3 protein: CASSFQSGNIQYF; CDR3 DNA: TGTGCCAGCAGCTTCCAATCGGGGAACATTCAGTACTTC; D gene: NA; clone size: NA; J gene: TRBJ2-4; V gene: TRBV7-2
CDR3 protein: CASSSPGATNEKLFF; CDR3 DNA: TGTGCCAGCAGTTCCCCGGGAGCAACTAATGAAAAACTGTTTTTT; D gene: NA; clone size: NA; J gene: TRBJ1-4; V gene: TRBV28
CDR3 protein: CASSLGRDTRSGNTIYF; CDR3 DNA: TGCGCCAGCAGCTTGGGACGGGACACCCGCTCTGGAAACACCATATATTTT; D gene: NA; clone size: NA; J gene: TRBJ1-3; V gene: TRBV5-1
CDR3 protein: CASSPLAGGPLEQYF; CDR3 DNA: TGTGCCAGCAGCCCGCTAGCGGGGGGACCCCTCGAGCAGTACTTC; D gene: TRBD2; clone size: NA; J gene: TRBJ2-7; V gene: TRBV4-2
CDR3 protein: CAISGAGTSGSRELFF; CDR3 DNA: TGTGCCATCAGTGGCGCCGGGACTAGCGGGAGCCGGGAGCTGTTTTTT; D gene: TRBD2; clone size: NA; J gene: TRBJ2-2; V gene: TRBV10-3
CDR3 protein: CASSGGATNEKLFF; CDR3 DNA: TGCGCCAGCAGCGGCGGTGCAACTAATGAAAAACTGTTTTTT; D gene: NA; clone size: once; J gene: TRBJ1-4; V gene: TRBV5-1
CDR3 protein: CASSADRDRGHEQFF; CDR3 DNA: TGTGCCAGCAGCGCAGACCGGGACAGGGGCCATGAGCAGTTCTTC; D gene: TRBD1; clone size: NA; J gene: TRBJ2-1; V gene: TRBV7-2
CDR3 protein: CASSELVQNQPQHF; CDR3 DNA: TGTGCCAGCAGTGAACTGGTCCAGAATCAGCCCCAGCATTTT; D gene: NA; clone size: NA; J gene: TRBJ1-5; V gene: TRBV2
CDR3 protein: CASSLGQFTGELFF; CDR3 DNA: TGTGCCAGCAGCTTAGGACAGTTCACCGGGGAGCTGTTTTTT; D gene: NA; clone size: NA; J gene: TRBJ2-2; V gene: TRBV7-2
CDR3 protein: CASSLEGALNTEAFF; CDR3 DNA: TGTGCCAGCAGCTTGGAGGGGGCGTTGAACACTGAAGCTTTCTTT; D gene: TRBD1; clone size: NA; J gene: TRBJ1-1; V gene: TRBV5-5
CDR3 protein: CASGLVLGRNGNTIYF; CDR3 DNA: TGTGCTAGTGGTTTGGTACTCGGCAGGAATGGAAACACCATATATTTT; D gene: NA; clone size: NA; J gene: TRBJ1-3; V gene: TRBV12-5
CDR3 protein: CASSRVPAGRLVDSEQFF; CDR3 DNA: TGTGCCAGCAGCCGCGTACCAGCTGGGAGACTAGTCGATTCTGAGCAGTTCTTC; D gene: NA; clone size: NA; J gene: TRBJ2-1; V gene: TRBV4-2
CDR3 protein: CASRIGTEYGYTF; CDR3 DNA: TGTGCCAGCAGAATCGGGACAGAGTATGGCTACACCTTC; D gene: TRBD1; clone size: NA; J gene: TRBJ1-2; V gene: TRBV28
CDR3 protein: CASSLGGINYGYTF; CDR3 DNA: TGTGCCAGCAGCTTGGGCGGCATTAACTATGGCTACACCTTC; D gene: NA; clone size: once; J gene: TRBJ1-2; V gene: TRBV5-5
CDR3 protein: CASSQDPLLETGELFF; CDR3 DNA: TGTGCCAGCAGCCAAGATCCCCTACTTGAAACCGGGGAGCTGTTTTTT; D gene: NA; clone size: NA; J gene: TRBJ2-2; V gene: TRBV4-2
CDR3 protein: CASSHLTLGNTIYF; CDR3 DNA: TGCGCCAGCAGCCATCTTACTCTCGGAAACACCATATATTTT; D gene: NA; clone size: NA; J gene: TRBJ1-3; V gene: TRBV4-1
CDR3 protein: CASSSQGPSNTEAFF; CDR3 DNA: TGTGCCAGCTCCAGCCAGGGTCCCTCGAACACTGAAGCTTTCTTT; D gene: NA; clone size: NA; J gene: TRBJ1-1; V gene: TRBV6-5
CDR3 protein: CAINQGMGTEAFF; CDR3 DNA: TGTGCCATCAATCAGGGGATGGGCACTGAAGCTTTCTTT; D gene: NA; clone size: NA; J gene: TRBJ1-1; V gene: TRBV10-3
CDR3 protein: CASSVAGLAGVYEQYF; CDR3 DNA: TGTGCCAGCAGCGTAGCCGGACTAGCGGGGGTATACGAGCAGTACTTC; D gene: TRBD2; clone size: NA; J gene: TRBJ2-7; V gene: TRBV9
CDR3 protein: CASSQDGQERNYGYTF; CDR3 DNA: TGTGCCAGCAGCCAAGATGGGCAGGAACGTAACTATGGCTACACCTTC; D gene: NA; clone size: NA; J gene: TRBJ1-2; V gene: TRBV4-2